The entry below describes one T cell receptor (beta chain). The data originate from a study of control samples from healthy donors and cancer patients. CDR3 size: 13 residues. Germline CDR1 reads SGHNT; CDR2 reads YYREEE (reference sequence). V dropped 4 bases and J dropped 6 bases, with 14 bases sitting between them. The method was immunoSEQ multiplex PCR; TCRdb's version includes in-frame clones alone and lacks a portion of them. The sample holds approximately 85,000 clones, 85% to 90% seen once. Sequenced input: blood. The receptor's source is a woman aged 55-75 years in good health. The gene calls are TRBV5-4 and TRBJ2-7; no firm D call. Here the CDR3 DNA reads TGTGCCAGCAGCCCTAATAGACTCCGCGAGCAGTACTTC. Translation gives CASSPNRLREQYF.